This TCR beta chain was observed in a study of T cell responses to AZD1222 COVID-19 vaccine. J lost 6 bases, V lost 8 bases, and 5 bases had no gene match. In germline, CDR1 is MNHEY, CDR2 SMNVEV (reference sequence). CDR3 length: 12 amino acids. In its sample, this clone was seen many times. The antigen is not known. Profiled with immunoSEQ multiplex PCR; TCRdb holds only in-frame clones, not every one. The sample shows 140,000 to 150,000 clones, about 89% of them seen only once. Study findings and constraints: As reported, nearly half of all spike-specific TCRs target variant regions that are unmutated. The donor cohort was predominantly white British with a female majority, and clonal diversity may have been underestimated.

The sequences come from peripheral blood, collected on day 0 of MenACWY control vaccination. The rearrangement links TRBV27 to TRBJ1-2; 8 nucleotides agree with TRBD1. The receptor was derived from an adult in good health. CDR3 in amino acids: CASGRQGNGYTF. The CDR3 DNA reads TGTGCCAGCGGGAGACAGGGGAATGGCTACACCTTC.